This T cell receptor beta chain comes out of a study of EBV T-cell therapy then PD-1 blockade in nasopharyngeal carcinoma. Profiled with immunoSEQ multiplex PCR; TCRdb holds only in-frame clones, not every one. The sample yields some 15,000 clones, around four fifths seen once. On this clone itself: The antigen is undetermined.

This sample's treatment: AdE1-LMPpoly-expanded autologous EBV-specific T-cell therapy followed by anti-PD-1 nivolumab. The sequencing used CD8+ T cells from blood, collected at day 105 from a patient whose treatment included autologous EBV-specific T cells and nivolumab. The sequence derives from a man aged 40-55 years with nasopharyngeal carcinoma.

CDR3 bases: TGCGCCAGCAGCCAAGTGGCGGGGGGCCTCACAGATACGCAGTATTTT. Residues: CASSQVAGGLTDTQYF. The gene calls are TRBV4-3 and TRBJ2-3; 8 bases line up with TRBD2. CDR3 size: 16 residues. V lost 1 base to trimming and J lost 2 bases; unmatched junction nucleotides: 5. CDR1 is LGHNA and CDR2 is YSLEER in the germline V gene.